Included here is one T cell receptor beta chain sequence, with context. The antigen is unknown. CD4+ cell separation produced CD45RA+ naive and CD45RA-negative memory subsets. Each cell subset's genomic DNA was divided evenly among several immunoSEQ plates. Profiling relied on immunoSEQ multiplex PCR, and the TCRdb table lists in-frame clones only, not all of them. This sample has some 2,000,000 clones; 95% occur once, and the top ten carry 0.13%. These data belong to a study of shared clonotypes between healthy human individuals. General study findings and limits: Sequencing depth was expected to affect clonotype sharing among donors.

The sequenced sample was naive CD4+ T cells sorted from blood. The subset here: CD45RA+ positively selected. The TCR comes from a man aged 18 to 30 in good health.

The CDR3 reads CASSSDRKDTGELFF. The CDR3 nucleotides are TGCGCCAGCAGCTCGGACAGGAAAGACACCGGGGAGCTGTTTTTT. The genes are TRBV5-1 and TRBJ2-2; 7 nucleotides line up with TRBD1. Germline CDR1 is SGHRS and CDR2 is YFSETQ. The V and J ends lost 3 bases and 3 bases, in that order; junction bases with no gene match: 5. The CDR3 extends over 15 amino acids.